The entry below describes one TCR beta chain. Repertoires were generated with immunoSEQ multiplex PCR, while TCRdb's copy carries only in-frame clones and drops some. The top ten clones hold 15% of a sample with fewer than 90,000 clones, 87% of them seen once. These data originate in a study of blood T cell repertoires in COVID-19. Sequences were obtained from peripheral blood. The TCR was taken from a male donor with acute or convalescent COVID-19.

In DNA, the CDR3 is TGTGCCAGCAGCGGGGGCTTCTCCGGAAACACCATATATTTT. It specifies CASSGGFSGNTIYF. The chain combines TRBV9 with TRBJ1-3; D possibly corresponds to TRBD1 (5 bases). CDR3 length equals 14 residues. V lost 3 bases to trimming and J lost 4 bases, with 11 bases between them. Germline lookup yields CDR1 SGDLS and CDR2 YYNGEE.